This TCR beta chain was obtained from a study of shared clonotypes between healthy human individuals (dated by TCRdb to 2018 to 2021). Broadly, across the study: A few men and a couple of women, aged 18 to 49 years, made up the cohort. For each donor, CD4 naive and CD4 memory were each given three plates, CD8 naive was given two plates, and CD8 memory was given one plate. Blood TCR repertoires of a handful of healthy adults were deeply sequenced to estimate repertoire size and the extent of clonotype sharing between individuals. Libraries were prepared and TCR repertoires were sequenced by different laboratories using diverse techniques, in order to increase sequencing depth and limit assay-specific biases. Leukapheresis yielded between about 0.85 and 10 billion PBMCs per donor. What the research found in general, with its limitations: Incomplete sequencing was indicated by rarefaction of sorted-subset datasets, despite the large sequencing depth. Across several donors, around 5% of naive CD4, roughly 3.3% of naive CD8, 2.3% of memory CD4, and under 0.45% of memory CD8 clonotypes were shared. Sampling was restricted to blood, and TCR repertoires in tissues likely differ from the TCR repertoires found in blood. Larger estimated clonotype richness was generally found for naive subsets than for memory subsets. Compared with non-shared clonotypes, clonotypes shared by all four sorted-subset donors had higher generation probabilities. The small number of donors limited the genetic and exposure-history diversity represented. Pairwise subsampling indicated that sequencing depth was expected to affect the degree of clonotype sharing among donors.

For CDR1 and CDR2, the germline V gene lists MNHNS and SASEGT. Its CDR3 holds 14 amino acids, cysteine through phenylalanine. Just CDR3 DNA is preserved here, 42 bases in frame from base 1. The germline V and J ends show losses of 6 bases and 10 bases respectively, and no gene match explains 8 bases of the junction. Using the deep immunoSEQ assay, multiplex PCR amplified TCR CDR3 regions from genomic DNA. Extracted genomic DNA from each cell subset was spread evenly across all wells of several immunoSEQ 96-well plates, with each plate serving as a replicate. For sorted subsets, each replicate PCR was loaded with about 0.2 ug genomic DNA, equivalent to roughly 30,000 T cell genomes. The purified libraries were quantified using a Qubit 3.0 fluorometer, sized with a Bioanalyzer 2100, and then quantified again using the KAPA Library Quantification kit. Every immunoSEQ 96-well plate was sequenced on a separate single-read 150-cycle Illumina NextSeq 550 flow cell. For the original study's pipeline: The immunoSEQ output contained only junctional sequences without quality scores, so filtering could not match that applied to full-length reads. Sequences were annotated with PyIR, a Python wrapper for IgBLAST v1.9, using IMGT germline references to assign V/J genes and CDR3. Reads with weak V/J assignments (E-value above 1e-6), missing CDR3, stop codons, out-of-frame junctions, or ambiguous translated residues were removed. A V3J clonotype was defined by an identical inferred V gene, J gene, and CDR3 amino acid sequence. Percentage overlap between repertoires was computed as shared unique clonotypes divided by the size of the smaller repertoire. RTK rarefaction, the Chao1 estimator, and Recon v2.1 estimates of unobserved clonotypes were used to assess repertoire richness. OLGA was used to compute generation probabilities for all TCRbeta clonotypes that the gDNA method yielded from a handful of donors. In its TCRdb copy, this immuneACCESS table keeps in-frame sequences only and misses some clones. Where compared with another copy, unresolved V genes explain less than half of these, and the others have no known cause. V, J and clone size derive from that table, while D and trimming were established from the DNA sequence. This sample holds around 2.5 million clones; 80% to 95% were observed only once. The top ten clones comprise about 0.38% of the sample.

Comments on this clone: No cognate antigen has been identified for it. One base away there is no much larger clone; base qualities are not given.

The donors were healthy, HIV-negative adults with no recently reported acute infections or vaccinations. Every donor was a Caucasian adult residing in Nashville, Tennessee, USA. CD4+ T cells were enriched through magnetic negative selection, after which naive cells were positively selected on CD45RA and the remaining negative fraction served as the memory subset. Blood was collected by leukapheresis, and PBMCs were isolated by Ficoll-Histopaque density gradient centrifugation and then cryopreserved in liquid nitrogen vapor phase. Analytical flow cytometry was used to check the purity and quantity of each magnetically sorted T cell population. Genomic DNA was isolated from every sorted fraction and measured by UV absorbance on a Nanodrop 2000c.

Source material: naive CD4+ T cells from PBMCs. This specimen's cell subset or site label, per the study, means: CD45RA+ positively selected. The rearranged segments are TRBV6-1 and TRBJ2-1, with 11 junctional bases fitting TRBD2. The receptor was isolated from a man aged 18 to 30 in good health. Some clones in this sample may be carry-over from other donors' samples. The nucleotide sequence is given as TGTGCCAGCAGATGGGGTAGCGGGAGGGGGGAGCAGTTCTTC. It is translated as CASRWGSGRGEQFF.